This TCR beta chain was identified in a study of blood T cell repertoires in COVID-19. For the study at large: There were acute and convalescent COVID-19 samples, and they came from the United States, Italy and Spain. PBMCs, B-cell-depleted T cells, or T cells were the source of the cDNA or gDNA that made up the material.

Participants came from fewer than 25 US areas, aged roughly 18 to 89 years. V lost 6 bases, J lost 4 bases, and 5 bases stayed unmatched. Germline V lookup: CDR1 KGHSH, CDR2 LQKENI. There are 13 residues in the CDR3. Authors' methods: Using reference gene primer amplification, nucleated cell counts were estimated. Repertoires were generated with immunoSEQ multiplex PCR, while TCRdb's copy carries only in-frame clones and drops some. V, J and clone size derive from that table, while D and trimming were established from the DNA sequence. The sample shows 60,000 to 80,000 clones, roughly 80% of them seen only once.

The V call is TRBV18, the J call TRBJ1-1, with 7 bases aligning to TRBD1. The source of this sequence is a woman aged 40-49 years with acute COVID-19. Sequencing was performed on PBMCs or T cells enriched from blood (not recorded which). The CDR3 region has the DNA TGTGCCAGCTCGCCCCAGGGGGGCACTGAAGCTTTCTTT. Translated: CASSPQGGTEAFF.